The T cell receptor beta chain described here comes from a study of control samples from healthy donors and cancer patients. Profiling relied on immunoSEQ multiplex PCR, and the TCRdb table lists in-frame clones only, not all of them. The sample contains tens of thousands of clones, around 91% of which appear only once. V shed 4 bases, J shed 9 bases, and the junction held 14 bases outside the gene matches. This CDR3 is built from 18 residues. Germline values: CDR1 SGHDT, CDR2 YYEEEE. V gene TRBV5-6 combines with J gene TRBJ2-1, with 15 bases fitting TRBD2. This TCR derives from a man aged 25-45 years in good health. Material: blood. CDR3 sequence reads: CASSRRFVGLAGGGEQFF. The CDR3 DNA reads as TGTGCCAGCAGCCGCCGATTTGTTGGACTAGCGGGAGGGGGTGAGCAGTTCTTC.